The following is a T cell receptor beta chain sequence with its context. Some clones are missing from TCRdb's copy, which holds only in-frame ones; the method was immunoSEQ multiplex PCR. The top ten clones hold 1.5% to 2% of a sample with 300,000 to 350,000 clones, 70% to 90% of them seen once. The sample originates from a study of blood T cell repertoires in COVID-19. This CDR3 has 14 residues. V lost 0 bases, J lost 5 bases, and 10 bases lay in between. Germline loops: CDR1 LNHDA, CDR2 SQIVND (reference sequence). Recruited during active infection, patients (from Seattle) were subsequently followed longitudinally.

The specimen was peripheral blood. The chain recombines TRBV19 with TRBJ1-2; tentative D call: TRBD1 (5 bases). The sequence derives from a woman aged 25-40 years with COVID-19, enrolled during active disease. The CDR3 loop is CASSIDAGYYGYTF. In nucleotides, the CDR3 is TGTGCCAGTAGTATAGATGCAGGGTATTATGGCTACACCTTC.